This T cell receptor beta chain was identified during a study of T cell changes during pregnancy in multiple sclerosis. The data were produced by immunoSEQ multiplex PCR, yet TCRdb's version contains in-frame clones alone and is incomplete. The sample has under 85,000 clones; approximately 92% are singletons. CDR3 length: 14 amino acids. V was clipped by 3 bases and J by 1 base, with 9 bases between them. Germline lookup yields CDR1 LNHDA and CDR2 SQIVND (reference sequence). Sample: CD4+ T cells from peripheral blood mononuclear cells, taken before pregnancy. The sequence was obtained from a female donor with multiple sclerosis, enrolled in a pregnancy study. The chain employs TRBV19 and TRBJ2-5; D uncertain. The CDR3 is CASSILNSQETQYF. CDR3 bases: TGTGCCAGTAGTATCCTCAACAGCCAAGAGACCCAGTACTTC.